A single sample gave rise to the 3 T cell receptor beta chains below, sequenced in a study of control samples from healthy donors and cancer patients. The protocol was immunoSEQ multiplex PCR, while the TCRdb copy is restricted to in-frame clones and leaves out a portion. The table lists around 140,000 clones, 90% of them singletons. The specimen sequenced was blood. The receptor set was obtained from a man aged 35 to 55 in good health.

The chain uses TRBV6-1 and TRBJ2-7; D not resolved. The germline CDR1 and CDR2 sequences are MNHNS and SASEGT. The CDR3 is 13 amino acids. The V and J ends lost 2 bases and 9 bases respectively, with 14 bases between them. CDR3 loop: CASSEQVPLGQYF. The CDR3, as DNA: TGTGCCAGCAGTGAACAGGTTCCGCTTGGGCAGTACTTC.

The rearrangement uses TRBV2 and TRBJ2-6; no definite D call. The ends were cut back, 3 bases at V and 2 bases at J, with 8 bases in the middle. Germline CDR1 reads SNHLY; CDR2 reads FYNNEI. The CDR3 contains 15 residues. The CDR3 loop is CASSEVGAGANVLTF. The CDR3 nucleotides read TGTGCCAGCAGTGAGGTGGGCGCTGGGGCCAACGTCCTGACTTTC.

V and J are TRBV6-5 and TRBJ1-1; maybe TRBD1 (5 bases). Trimming shortened V by 7 bases and J by 5 bases, and 14 bases separated the two germline ends. The CDR3 totals 13 residues. Germline loops: CDR1 MNHEY, CDR2 SVGAGI. CDR3 sequence reads: CASKEGPITEAFF. The CDR3 DNA follows: TGTGCCAGCAAGGAGGGGCCGATTACTGAAGCTTTCTTT.